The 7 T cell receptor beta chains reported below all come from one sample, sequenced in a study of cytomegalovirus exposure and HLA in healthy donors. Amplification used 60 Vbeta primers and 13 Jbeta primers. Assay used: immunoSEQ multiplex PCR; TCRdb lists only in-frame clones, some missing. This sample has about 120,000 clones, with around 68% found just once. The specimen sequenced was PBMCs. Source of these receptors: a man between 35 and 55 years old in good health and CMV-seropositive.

CDR3 DNA sequence: TGTGCCAGCAGCTTTGATGCTAGCGGGCCTCTTATTAGCTCCTACGAGCAGTACTTC. Protein sequence: CASSFDASGPLISSYEQYF. V gene TRBV7-9 combines with J gene TRBJ2-7; TRBD2 matches 8 bases. The germline V gene encodes CDR1 SEHNR and CDR2 FQNEAQ (reference sequence). The CDR3 is 19 residues long. After removal of 3 bases from V and 0 bases from J, the junction contained 16 bases not matched to a gene.

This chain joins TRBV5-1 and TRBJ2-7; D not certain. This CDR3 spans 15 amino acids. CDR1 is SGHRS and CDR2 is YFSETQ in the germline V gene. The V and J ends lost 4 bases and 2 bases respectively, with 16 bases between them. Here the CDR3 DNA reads TGCGCCAGCAGCCCAACCACAGATTTTACCTACGAGCAGTACTTC. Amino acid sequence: CASSPTTDFTYEQYF.

Here the CDR3 reads CASREPGQGKETQYF. CDR3 nucleotide sequence: TGTGCCAGCAGGGAACCGGGACAGGGTAAAGAGACCCAGTACTTC. The rearrangement uses TRBV7-9 and TRBJ2-5, with 9 nucleotides matching TRBD1. Losses at the gene ends were 6 bases for V and 3 bases for J; bases not matched to a gene: 8. The CDR3 runs to 15 residues. Per the germline V gene, CDR1 is SEHNR and CDR2 is FQNEAQ (reference sequence).

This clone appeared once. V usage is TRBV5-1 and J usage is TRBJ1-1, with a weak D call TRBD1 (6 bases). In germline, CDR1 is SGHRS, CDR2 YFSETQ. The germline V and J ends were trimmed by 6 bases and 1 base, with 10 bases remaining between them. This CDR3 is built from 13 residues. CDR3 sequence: CASKQGSNTEAFF. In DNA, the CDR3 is TGCGCCAGCAAACAGGGATCGAACACTGAAGCTTTCTTT.

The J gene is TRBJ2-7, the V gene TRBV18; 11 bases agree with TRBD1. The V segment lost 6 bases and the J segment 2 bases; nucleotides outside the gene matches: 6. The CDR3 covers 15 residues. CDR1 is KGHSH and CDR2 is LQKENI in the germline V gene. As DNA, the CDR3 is TGTGCCAGCTCTTCAGGGACAGGGGGTCCCTACGAGCAGTACTTC. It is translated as CASSSGTGGPYEQYF.

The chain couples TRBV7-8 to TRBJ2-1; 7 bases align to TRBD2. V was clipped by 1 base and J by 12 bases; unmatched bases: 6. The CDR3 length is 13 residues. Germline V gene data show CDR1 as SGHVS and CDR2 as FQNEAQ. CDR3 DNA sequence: TGTGCCAGCAGCTTAGATCCGGAGCGGGGGCAGTTCTTC. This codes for CASSLDPERGQFF.

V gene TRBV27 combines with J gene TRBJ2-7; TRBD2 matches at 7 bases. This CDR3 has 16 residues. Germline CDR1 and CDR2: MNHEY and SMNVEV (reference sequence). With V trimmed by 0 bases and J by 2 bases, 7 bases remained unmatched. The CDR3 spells CASSLSPGRVAYEQYF. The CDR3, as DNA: TGTGCCAGCAGTTTATCACCAGGGAGGGTGGCCTACGAGCAGTACTTC.